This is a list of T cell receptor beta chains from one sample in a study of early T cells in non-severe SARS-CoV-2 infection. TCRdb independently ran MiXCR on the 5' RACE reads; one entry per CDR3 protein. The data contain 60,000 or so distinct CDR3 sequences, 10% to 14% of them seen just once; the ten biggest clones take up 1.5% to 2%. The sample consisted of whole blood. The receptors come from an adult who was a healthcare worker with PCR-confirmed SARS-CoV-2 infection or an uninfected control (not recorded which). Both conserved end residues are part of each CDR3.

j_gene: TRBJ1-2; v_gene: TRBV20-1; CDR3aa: CSARGTGGIYGYTF
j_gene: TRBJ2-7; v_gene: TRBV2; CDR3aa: CASSFRGTYEQYF
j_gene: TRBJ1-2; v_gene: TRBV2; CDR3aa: CASSVTLLDYGYTF
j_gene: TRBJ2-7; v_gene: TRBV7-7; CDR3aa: CASSLAGRASEQYF
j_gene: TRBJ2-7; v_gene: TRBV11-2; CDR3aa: CASSLAGLAGEQYF
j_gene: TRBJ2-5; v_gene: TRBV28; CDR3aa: CASQGSGVQETQYF
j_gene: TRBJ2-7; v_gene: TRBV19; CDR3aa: CASSSLTHYEQYF
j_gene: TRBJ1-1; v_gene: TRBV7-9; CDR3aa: CASSSSGGASTEAFF
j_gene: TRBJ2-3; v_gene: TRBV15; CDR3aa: CATSKAGGSDTQYF
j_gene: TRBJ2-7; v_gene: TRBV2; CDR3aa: CASSEALATYEQYF
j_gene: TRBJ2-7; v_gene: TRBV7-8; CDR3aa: CASSLLTGRALEQYF
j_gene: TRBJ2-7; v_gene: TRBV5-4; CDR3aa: CASSPGTGGYEQYF
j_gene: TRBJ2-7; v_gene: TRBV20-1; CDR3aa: CSARGDTYEQYF
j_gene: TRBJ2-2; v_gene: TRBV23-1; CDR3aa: CASSQGQPTGELFF
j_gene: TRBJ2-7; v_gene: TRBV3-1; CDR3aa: CASSQGDRTYEQYF
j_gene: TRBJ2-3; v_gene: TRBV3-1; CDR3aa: CASSQDIGHLAGGRDTQYF
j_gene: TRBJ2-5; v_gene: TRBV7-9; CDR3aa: CASSLVRDQETQYF
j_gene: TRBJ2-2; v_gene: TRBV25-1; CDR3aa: CASRRASTGELFF
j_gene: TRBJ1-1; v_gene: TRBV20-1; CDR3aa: CSAIRDSNTEAFF
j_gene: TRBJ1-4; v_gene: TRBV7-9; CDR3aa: CASSSAIAANEKLFF
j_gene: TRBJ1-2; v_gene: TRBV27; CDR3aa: CASRRGSQPSQNGYTF
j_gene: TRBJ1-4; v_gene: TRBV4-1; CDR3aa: CASSQANFRTKKLFF
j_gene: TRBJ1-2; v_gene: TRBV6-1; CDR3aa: CASSGLTGNYGYTF
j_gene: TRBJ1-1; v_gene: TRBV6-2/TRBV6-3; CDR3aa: CASSYTNPATEAFF
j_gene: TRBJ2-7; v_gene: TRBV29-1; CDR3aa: CSVGRDYEQYF
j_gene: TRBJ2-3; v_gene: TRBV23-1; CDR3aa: CASSQGNSVSDTQYF
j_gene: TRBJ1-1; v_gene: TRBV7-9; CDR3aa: CASSLEGPNTEAFF
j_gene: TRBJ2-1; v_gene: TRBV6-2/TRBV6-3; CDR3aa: CASSYIEPGTVFF
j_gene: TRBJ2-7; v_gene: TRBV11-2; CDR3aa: CASSVGYTYEQYF
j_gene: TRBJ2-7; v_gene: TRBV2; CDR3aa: CARVGEQYF
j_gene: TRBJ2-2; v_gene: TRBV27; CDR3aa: CASSFFGVGGHTGELFF
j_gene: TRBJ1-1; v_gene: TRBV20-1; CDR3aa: CSARLGVAGYTEAFF
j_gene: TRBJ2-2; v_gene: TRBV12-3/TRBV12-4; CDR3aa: CASSLDRRGLPGELFF
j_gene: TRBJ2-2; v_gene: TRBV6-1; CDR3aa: CASSGGVSNFRAGELFF
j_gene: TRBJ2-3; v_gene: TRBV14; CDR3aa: CASSRWGGTQYF
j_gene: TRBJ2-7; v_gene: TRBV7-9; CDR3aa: CASSPIAGASSYEQYF
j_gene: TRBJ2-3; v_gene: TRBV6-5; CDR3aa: CASSRGTAASTDTQYF
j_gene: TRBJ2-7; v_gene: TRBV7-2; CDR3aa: CPSSLDRGPHYEQYF
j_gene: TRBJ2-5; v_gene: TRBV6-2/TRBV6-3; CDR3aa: CASSSQIVTDRGPRKTQYF
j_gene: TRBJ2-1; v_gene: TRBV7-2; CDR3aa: CASSLAAGPYNEQFF
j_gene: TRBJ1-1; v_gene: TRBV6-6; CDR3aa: CASSYPGQGIPTEAFF
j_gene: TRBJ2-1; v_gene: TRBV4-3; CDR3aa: CASSQTGAGGRYNEQFF
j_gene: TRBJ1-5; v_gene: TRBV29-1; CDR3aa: CSVLQAANQPQHF
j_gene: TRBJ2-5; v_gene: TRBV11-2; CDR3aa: CASSLGLKETQYF
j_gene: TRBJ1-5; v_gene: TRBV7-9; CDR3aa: CASPVGRETGSNQPQHF